The TCR beta chain under discussion was sequenced for a study of blood T cells in healthy people across ages. Donors ranged from roughly 6 to 95 years old and were healthy Caucasians in Russia. It was roughly 10 milliliters of peripheral blood that were drawn from each donor. The CDR3 extends over 14 amino acids. Germline values: CDR1 MNHNS, CDR2 SASEGT. With 8 bases removed from V and 1 base from J, the gap between germline ends came to 14 bases. Using a J-beta primer mix together with a sample-barcoded 5' primer, a second PCR was run for roughly 6 to 12 cycles. Carrying 12 random nucleotides, a template-switch adaptor labeled each individual cDNA molecule. Each CDR3 protein gets one entry after TCRdb re-called the 5' RACE reads with MiXCR. The data contain about 1.8 million distinct CDR3 sequences, approximately 50% of them singletons.

The sequence came from a woman in her 40s in good health. Source material: blood. The chain is built from TRBV6-1 and TRBJ1-1; no clear D. The CDR3 protein is CASAREWSNTEAFF. The DNA of the CDR3 is TGTGCCAGCGCAAGGGAATGGTCGAACACTGAAGCTTTCTTT.